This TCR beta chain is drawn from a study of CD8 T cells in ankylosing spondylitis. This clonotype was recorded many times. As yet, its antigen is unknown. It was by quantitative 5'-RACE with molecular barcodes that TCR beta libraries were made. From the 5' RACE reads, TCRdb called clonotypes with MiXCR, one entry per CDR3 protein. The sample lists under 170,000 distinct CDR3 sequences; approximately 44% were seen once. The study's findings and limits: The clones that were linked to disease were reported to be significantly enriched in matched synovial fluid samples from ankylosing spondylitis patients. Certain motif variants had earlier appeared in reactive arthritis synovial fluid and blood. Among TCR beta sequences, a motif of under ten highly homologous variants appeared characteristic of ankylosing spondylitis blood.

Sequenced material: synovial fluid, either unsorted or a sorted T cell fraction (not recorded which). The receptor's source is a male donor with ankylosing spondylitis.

As DNA, the CDR3 is TGTGCCAGCAGCTCTCAGCTAGCGGGGGGAGACTACGAGCAGTACTTC. Encoded protein: CASSSQLAGGDYEQYF. The rearrangement uses TRBV13 and TRBJ2-7, with TRBD2 matching over 11 bases. CDR3 size: 16 residues. The V gene end was trimmed by 4 bases and the J gene end by 3 bases; junction bases not matched to a gene: 8. The V gene's germline CDR1 is PRHDT and CDR2 FYEKMQ (reference sequence).